This TCR beta chain was obtained from a study of blood T cell repertoires in COVID-19. Assay used: immunoSEQ multiplex PCR; TCRdb lists only in-frame clones, some missing. Of approximately 300,000 clones listed, roughly 90% are singletons. The ends were cut back, 4 bases at V and 4 bases at J, with 5 bases in the middle. This CDR3 is built from 12 residues. The V gene's germline CDR1 is SNHLY and CDR2 FYNNEI. Enrolled through a virtual design, the participants were between 18 and 89 years of age and came from about two dozen US areas. What the recovered Cohort 3 donors had was two negative PCRs, clearance, or symptom resolution.

Sample: PBMCs or T cells enriched from blood (not recorded which). This receptor was obtained from a woman in her twenties or thirties who had recovered from COVID-19. V usage is TRBV2 and J usage is TRBJ1-3; D is uncertain. CDR3 region: CASSVEGNTIYF. The DNA for the CDR3 is TGTGCCAGCAGTGTGGAGGGAAACACCATATATTTT.